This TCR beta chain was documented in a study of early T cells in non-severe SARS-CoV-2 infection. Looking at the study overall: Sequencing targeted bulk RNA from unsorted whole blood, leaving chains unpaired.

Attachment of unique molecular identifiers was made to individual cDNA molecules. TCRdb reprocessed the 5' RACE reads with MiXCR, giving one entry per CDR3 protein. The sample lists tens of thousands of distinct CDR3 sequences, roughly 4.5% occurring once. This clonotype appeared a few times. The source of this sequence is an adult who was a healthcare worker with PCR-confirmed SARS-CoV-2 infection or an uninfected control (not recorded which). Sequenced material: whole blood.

In nucleotides, the CDR3 is TGCAGTGCAATCCGGGCCCAGGACCAGTACTTC. Amino acid sequence: CSAIRAQDQYF. The chain has TRBV20-1 and TRBJ2-5; D unresolved. The length of the CDR3 is 11 residues. Deletions cut 6 bases from V and 10 bases from J, with 15 bases between. CDR1 is DFQATT and CDR2 is SNEGSKA in the germline V gene (reference sequence).